The next 12 T cell receptor beta chains were all read from a single sample in a study of cytomegalovirus exposure and HLA in healthy donors. PCR used 60 Vbeta primers and 13 Jbeta primers. The table came from immunoSEQ multiplex PCR; TCRdb's copy has only in-frame clones and leaves some out. Counted here are 200,000 to 250,000 clones, 70% to 90% occurring once; the ten biggest clones make up 2.5% to 3%. Sequenced input: PBMCs. The receptors derive from a young man in good health and CMV-seronegative.

This CDR3 is CASSFWGPNEKLFF. CDR3 nucleotides: TGTGCCAGCAGCTTTTGGGGCCCTAATGAAAAACTGTTTTTT. The chain joins TRBV7-9 to TRBJ1-4, with D maybe TRBD1 (5 bases). V was cut by 3 bases and J by 3 bases, with 8 bases left in between. This CDR3 region has 14 residues. CDR1 and CDR2 (germline): SEHNR, FQNEAQ (reference sequence).

The chain uses TRBV5-5 and TRBJ2-7; TRBD1 aligns across 7 bases. The CDR3 spans 13 residues. Trimming cost V 1 base and J 6 bases; bases outside gene matches: 4. Germline loops: CDR1 SGHKS, CDR2 YYEKEE (reference sequence). The CDR3 DNA is TGTGCCAGCAGCTTGCCAACAGGGGCCGAGCAGTACTTC. This gives the protein CASSLPTGAEQYF.

The CDR3 reads CASNKQGGPYNEQFF. Written as DNA, the CDR3 is TGTGCCAGCAATAAACAGGGAGGGCCTTACAATGAGCAGTTCTTC. The chain has TRBV6-5 and TRBJ2-1; D perhaps matches TRBD2 (7 bases). The CDR3 covers 15 residues. The V gene lost 7 bases and the J gene lost 4 bases, with 17 bases spanning the gap. Germline CDR1 reads MNHEY; CDR2 reads SVGAGI.

Only one count was recorded for this clone. This chain links TRBV6-4 with TRBJ2-7; possibly TRBD1 for D (6 bases). The germline gives CDR1 MRHNA, CDR2 SNTAGT. The V end lost 7 bases, the J end lost 2 bases, and 12 bases lay between the germline ends. The CDR3 spans 13 residues. The CDR3 DNA is TGTGCCAGCAACTGGGACAAAACCTACGAGCAGTACTTC. Translating gives CASNWDKTYEQYF.

This clone was picked up one time. The rearrangement joins TRBV6-4 to TRBJ2-1; TRBD2 might be the D (5 bases). Trimming removed 3 bases at V and 5 bases at J, with 14 bases between. The germline V gene encodes CDR1 MRHNA and CDR2 SNTAGT. The CDR3 spans 15 residues. The DNA of the CDR3 is TGTGCCAGCAGTGAGGGGTTTGAGGGAAACAATGAGCAGTTCTTC. Encoded protein: CASSEGFEGNNEQFF.

The CDR3 loop reads CASSDMSGGSYTF. Here the CDR3 DNA reads TGTGCCAGCAGTGATATGTCGGGGGGGAGCTACACCTTC. The rearrangement joins TRBV25-1 to TRBJ1-2; tentatively, D is TRBD1 (5 bases). Trimming removed 3 bases at V and 9 bases at J, with 14 bases between. The germline V gene has CDR1 MGHDK and CDR2 SYGVNS. This CDR3 is 13 amino acids long.

This chain uses TRBV6-6 with TRBJ2-3, with a tentative D call TRBD2 (5 bases). Germline CDR1 and CDR2: MNHNY and SVGAGI (reference sequence). This CDR3 spans 14 amino acids. V gave up 5 bases and J gave up 10 bases, with 19 bases separating them. The CDR3 sequence: CASSETVAGQAQYF. DNA for the CDR3: TGTGCCAGCAGTGAGACTGTTGCGGGTCAGGCGCAGTATTTT.

This CDR3 reads CATSGATIWTGSNQPQHF. For the CDR3, the DNA is TGTGCCACCAGCGGAGCAACTATTTGGACGGGAAGCAATCAGCCCCAGCATTTT. The V call is TRBV15, the J call TRBJ1-5; D call uncertain. CDR1 LNHNV and CDR2 YYDKDF come from the germline V gene (reference sequence). The V gene lost 5 bases and the J gene lost 1 base, with 21 bases spanning the gap. CDR3 length: 18 residues.

The CDR3 reads CASSASSQETQYF. CDR3 bases: TGTGCCAGCAGCGCTAGCAGCCAAGAGACCCAGTACTTC. J is TRBJ2-5 and V is TRBV11-1; D is possibly TRBD2 (5 bases). Between the trimmed V and J ends, which lost 5 bases and 1 base, there was a span of 8 bases. Germline V lookup: CDR1 SGHAT, CDR2 FQDESV (reference sequence). The CDR3 is 13 residues long.

This clone appeared a few times. The gene calls are TRBV10-2 and TRBJ1-6, with 7 bases lining up with TRBD1. CDR1 WSHSY and CDR2 SAAADI come from the germline V gene. The CDR3 contains 17 residues. V dropped 6 bases and J dropped 5; count of bases not matched to a gene: 13. The CDR3 bases are TGCGCCAGCAGAAGGGGATTACAGGGGAGAGATAATTCACCCCTCCACTTT. It yields the protein CASRRGLQGRDNSPLHF.

This clone was observed a single time. V gene TRBV5-1 combines with J gene TRBJ2-3; possible D gene TRBD2, 5 bases. The ends were cut back, 0 bases at V and 2 bases at J, with 7 bases in the middle. The CDR3 loop spans 14 amino acids. Germline lookup yields CDR1 SGHRS and CDR2 YFSETQ. This CDR3 reads CASSLAGFTDTQYF. The CDR3 bases are TGCGCCAGCAGCTTGGCGGGATTCACAGATACGCAGTATTTT.

V usage is TRBV6-1 and J usage is TRBJ2-7; a weak D match, TRBD1 (5 bases). The germline CDR1 and CDR2 sequences are MNHNS and SASEGT. The CDR3 spans 15 residues. V gave up 1 base and J gave up 2 bases, with 12 bases separating them. The CDR3 spells CASSEGVTGAYEQYF. The CDR3 DNA sequence: TGTGCCAGCAGTGAAGGGGTAACAGGCGCCTACGAGCAGTACTTC.